This T cell receptor (beta chain) was documented in a study of technical replicates of blood from a handful of donors. Produced via immunoSEQ multiplex PCR; TCRdb's table is partial and in-frame only. This sample has about 82,000 clones, with 94% found just once. Trimming cost V 3 bases and J 0 bases, with 5 bases left between them. Germline loops: CDR1 SEHNR, CDR2 FQNEAQ (reference sequence). The CDR3 covers 14 residues. This clonotype was obtained from a human donor in good health. Sequencing was done on a sample of T cells isolated from PBMCs. The chain employs TRBV7-9 and TRBJ1-4, with D uncertain. CDR3 residues: CASSLRSTNEKLFF. Here the CDR3 DNA reads TGTGCCAGCAGCTTGAGGTCAACTAATGAAAAACTGTTTTTT.